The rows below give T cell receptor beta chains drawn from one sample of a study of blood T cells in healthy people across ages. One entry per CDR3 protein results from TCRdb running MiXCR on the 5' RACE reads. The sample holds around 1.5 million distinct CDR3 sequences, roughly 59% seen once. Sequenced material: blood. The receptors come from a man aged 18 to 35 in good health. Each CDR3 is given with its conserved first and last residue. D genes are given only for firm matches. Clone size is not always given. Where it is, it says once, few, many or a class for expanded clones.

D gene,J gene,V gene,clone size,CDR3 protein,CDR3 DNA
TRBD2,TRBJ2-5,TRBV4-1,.,CASSQLTSGGPETQYF,TGCGCCAGCAGCCAACTAACTAGCGGGGGTCCGGAGACCCAGTACTTC
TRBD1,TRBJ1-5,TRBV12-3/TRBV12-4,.,CASSFGQGTNQPQHF,TGTGCCAGCAGTTTCGGACAGGGCACTAATCAGCCCCAGCATTTT
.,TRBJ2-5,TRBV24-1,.,CACRPGTHNEQYF,TGTGCCTGTCGACCGGGGACCCACAATGAGCAGTACTTC
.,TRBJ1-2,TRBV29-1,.,CSVEPAFDNYGYTF,TGCAGCGTTGAGCCAGCCTTCGATAACTATGGCTACACCTTC
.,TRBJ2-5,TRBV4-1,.,CASSQAPGHLYQETQYF,TGCGCCAGCAGCCAAGCCCCGGGACACCTGTACCAAGAGACCCAGTACTTC
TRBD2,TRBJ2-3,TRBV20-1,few,CSARVQLAGVLDTQYF,TGCAGTGCTAGAGTGCAACTAGCGGGAGTTTTAGATACGCAGTATTTT
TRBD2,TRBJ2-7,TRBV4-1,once,CASSHSEAERGSYEQYF,TGCGCCAGCAGCCATTCCGAGGCGGAGCGGGGCTCCTACGAGCAGTACTTC
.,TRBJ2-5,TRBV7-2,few,CASSFDNSGTQQETQYF,TGTGCCAGCAGCTTCGATAACTCCGGGACTCAACAAGAGACCCAGTACTTC
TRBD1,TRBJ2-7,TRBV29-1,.,CSLQGLGNEQYF,TGCAGCCTACAGGGGCTGGGGAATGAGCAGTACTTC
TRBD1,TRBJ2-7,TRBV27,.,CASSSRTGKHPIQYF,TGTGCCAGCAGTTCCCGGACAGGGAAGCACCCGATTCAGTACTTC
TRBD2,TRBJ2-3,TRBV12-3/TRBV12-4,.,CASSFGASGDTQYF,TGTGCCAGCAGTTTTGGGGCTAGCGGAGATACGCAGTATTTT
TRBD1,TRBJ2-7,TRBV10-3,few,CAIRTGQYEQYF,TGTGCCATCAGGACAGGGCAATACGAGCAGTACTTC
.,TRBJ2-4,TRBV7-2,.,CASSLDRGAKNIQYF,TGTGCCAGCAGCTTAGATCGGGGAGCCAAAAACATTCAGTACTTC
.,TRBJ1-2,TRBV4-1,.,CASSQLSMASNAVRYGYTF,TGCGCCAGCAGCCAACTTTCGATGGCCTCCAATGCCGTAAGGTATGGCTACACCTTC
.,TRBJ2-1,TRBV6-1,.,CASSRSVFGGLSDEQFF,TGTGCCAGCAGCCGTTCCGTATTTGGCGGACTTTCTGATGAGCAGTTCTTC
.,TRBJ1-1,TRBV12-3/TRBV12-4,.,CASSPPVSTEAFF,TGTGCCAGCAGTCCGCCGGTTTCCACTGAAGCTTTCTTT
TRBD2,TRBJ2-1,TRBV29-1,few,CSVDGVAGENSNEQFF,TGCAGCGTTGATGGTGTGGCGGGAGAGAATTCCAATGAGCAGTTCTTC
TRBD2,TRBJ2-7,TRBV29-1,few,CSVLELAGVSYEQYF,TGCAGCGTTCTGGAACTAGCGGGAGTCAGTTACGAGCAGTACTTC
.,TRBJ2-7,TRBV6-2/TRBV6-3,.,CASSYSKWRQTSYEQYF,TGTGCCAGCAGTTACTCGAAATGGAGGCAGACGTCCTACGAGCAGTACTTC
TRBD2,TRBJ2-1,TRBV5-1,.,CASSRAAGGYNEQFF,TGCGCCAGCAGCCGCGCAGCGGGAGGCTACAATGAGCAGTTCTTC
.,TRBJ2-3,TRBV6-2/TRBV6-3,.,CATHTPGPIQYF,TGTGCCACCCATACCCCGGGCCCTATACAGTATTTT
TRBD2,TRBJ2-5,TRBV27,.,CASSLGVLAGRETQYF,TGTGCCAGCAGTTTAGGTGTACTAGCGGGAAGGGAGACCCAGTACTTC
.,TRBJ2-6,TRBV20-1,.,CSARAWQAQFSAGANVLTF,TGCAGTGCTAGAGCCTGGCAGGCCCAGTTCTCGGCTGGGGCCAACGTCCTGACTTTC
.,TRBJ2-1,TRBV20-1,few,CSASRPGLGYNEQFF,TGCAGTGCTAGCCGACCGGGACTCGGCTACAATGAGCAGTTCTTC
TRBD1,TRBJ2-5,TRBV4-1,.,CASSQAIDREREYF,TGCGCCAGCAGCCAAGCGATTGACAGGGAGAGAGAGTACTTC
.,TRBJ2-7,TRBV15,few,CATSRTGQGLYYEQYF,TGTGCCACCAGCAGAACAGGACAGGGACTATACTACGAGCAGTACTTC
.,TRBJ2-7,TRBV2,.,CASLPRGGNSYEQYF,TGTGCCAGCCTACCTCGAGGCGGGAACTCCTACGAGCAGTACTTC
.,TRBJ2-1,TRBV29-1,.,CSVVGIYYNEQFF,TGCAGCGTGGTAGGGATTTACTACAATGAGCAGTTCTTC
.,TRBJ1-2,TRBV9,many,CASSVDSYGYTF,TGTGCCAGCAGCGTAGACAGCTATGGCTACACCTTC
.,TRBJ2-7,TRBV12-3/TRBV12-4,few,CASSPPGRSSYEQYF,TGTGCCAGCAGCCCCCCCGGGAGAAGCTCCTACGAGCAGTACTTC
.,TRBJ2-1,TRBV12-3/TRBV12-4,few,CASSSGTATYNEQFF,TGTGCCAGCAGTTCCGGGACGGCTACCTACAATGAGCAGTTCTTC
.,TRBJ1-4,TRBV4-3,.,CASSQDKGTNEKLFF,TGCGCCAGCAGCCAAGACAAGGGCACTAATGAAAAACTGTTTTTT
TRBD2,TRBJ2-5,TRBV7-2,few,CASRKASGGEETQYF,TGTGCCAGCAGGAAGGCTAGCGGGGGGGAAGAGACCCAGTACTTC
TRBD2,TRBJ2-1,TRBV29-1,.,CSVGLVEEQFF,TGCAGCGTAGGACTAGTGGAGGAGCAGTTCTTC
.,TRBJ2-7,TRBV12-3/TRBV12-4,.,CASSLRQLSYEQYF,TGTGCCAGCAGTTTAAGACAGCTCTCCTACGAGCAGTACTTC
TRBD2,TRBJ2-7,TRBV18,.,CASSPVEPGLAPYEQYF,TGTGCCAGCTCCCCAGTAGAACCTGGACTAGCCCCCTACGAGCAGTACTTC
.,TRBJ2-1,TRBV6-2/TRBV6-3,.,CASSYIRDGLYNEQFF,TGTGCCAGCAGTTACATCCGGGATGGTCTCTACAATGAGCAGTTCTTC
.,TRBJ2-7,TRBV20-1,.,CSARVGVADRYEQYF,TGCAGTGCTAGGGTGGGAGTAGCGGATCGCTACGAGCAGTACTTC
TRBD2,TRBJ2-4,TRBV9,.,CANSSGGGNIQYF,TGTGCCAACAGCTCGGGCGGGGGAAACATTCAGTACTTC
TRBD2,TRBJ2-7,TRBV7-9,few,CASSTGTSGASYEQYF,TGTGCCAGCAGCACCGGGACTAGCGGGGCTTCCTACGAGCAGTACTTC
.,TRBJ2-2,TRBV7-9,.,CASSPSGHTDQYGELFF,TGTGCCAGCAGCCCCAGCGGACACACCGATCAATACGGGGAGCTGTTTTTT
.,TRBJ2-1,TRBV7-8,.,CASSLGGGWGSYNEQFF,TGTGCCAGCAGCTTAGGTGGCGGGTGGGGCTCCTACAATGAGCAGTTCTTC
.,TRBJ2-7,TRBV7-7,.,CASSSLGGQTLSYEQYF,TGTGCTAGCAGCTCCCTAGGCGGGCAGACTCTCTCCTACGAGCAGTACTTC
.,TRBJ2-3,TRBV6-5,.,CASSTRREAQYF,TGTGCCAGCAGTACTCGTAGGGAGGCGCAGTATTTT
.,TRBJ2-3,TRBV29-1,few,CSVVGFGDTQYF,TGCAGCGTTGTGGGGTTCGGTGATACGCAGTATTTT
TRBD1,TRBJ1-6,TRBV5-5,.,CASRDFSGGAGSYDSPLHF,TGTGCCAGCAGAGATTTTTCAGGGGGCGCCGGGTCCTATGATTCACCCCTCCACTTT
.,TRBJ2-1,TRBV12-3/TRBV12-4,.,CASTSAIPHNNEQFF,TGTGCCAGCACCTCCGCTATCCCCCACAACAATGAGCAGTTCTTC
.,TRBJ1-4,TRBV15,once,CATSRDPPVDPTNEKLFF,TGTGCCACCAGCAGAGACCCCCCCGTGGACCCGACTAATGAAAAACTGTTTTTT
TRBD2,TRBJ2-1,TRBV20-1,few,CSARRGDYLNEQFF,TGCAGTGCGCGCCGGGGGGACTACCTCAATGAGCAGTTCTTC
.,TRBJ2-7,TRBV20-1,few,CSARTIQGFVFEQYF,TGCAGTGCTAGAACCATTCAGGGATTTGTGTTCGAGCAGTACTTC